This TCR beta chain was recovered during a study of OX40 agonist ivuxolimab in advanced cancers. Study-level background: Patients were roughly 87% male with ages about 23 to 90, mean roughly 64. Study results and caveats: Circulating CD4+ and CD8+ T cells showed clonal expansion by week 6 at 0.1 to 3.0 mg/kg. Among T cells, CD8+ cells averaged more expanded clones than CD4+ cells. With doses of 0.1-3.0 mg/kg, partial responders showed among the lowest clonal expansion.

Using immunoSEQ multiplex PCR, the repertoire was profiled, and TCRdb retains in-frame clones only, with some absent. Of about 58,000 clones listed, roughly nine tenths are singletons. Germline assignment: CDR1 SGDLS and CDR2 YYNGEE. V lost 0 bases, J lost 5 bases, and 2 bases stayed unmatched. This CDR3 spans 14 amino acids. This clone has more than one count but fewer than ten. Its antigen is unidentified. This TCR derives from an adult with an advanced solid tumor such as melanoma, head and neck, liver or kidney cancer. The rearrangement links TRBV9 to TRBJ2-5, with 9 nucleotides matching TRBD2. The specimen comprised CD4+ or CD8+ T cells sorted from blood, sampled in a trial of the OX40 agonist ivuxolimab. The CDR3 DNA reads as TGTGCCAGCAGCGTAGGACTAGCGGCGGAGACCCAGTACTTC. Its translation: CASSVGLAAETQYF.